This T cell receptor (beta chain) is from a study of beta chain features in type 1 diabetes. The V segment lost 6 bases and the J segment 3 bases; nucleotides outside the gene matches: 3. The CDR3 runs to 14 residues. The germline gives CDR1 MNHNS, CDR2 SASEGT. This clone was counted between two and nine times. What it recognizes is unknown. Overall study findings and caveats: For Type 1 diabetes patients, all four CD4+ subsets carried TCRB CDR3s that were moderately but significantly shorter.

cDNA synthesis used the whole RNA isolate, giving expressed TCRB sequences. The method was immunoSEQ multiplex PCR; TCRdb's version includes in-frame clones alone and lacks a portion of them. Of some 350,000 clones in the sample, roughly 13% were seen once. The rearrangement links TRBV6-1 to TRBJ1-1; 11 bases fit TRBD1. This sequence was found in a woman between 18 and 29 years old with type 1 diabetes. The sample consisted of naive CD4+ T cells from blood. As DNA, the CDR3 is TGTGCCAGCAGCGGGACAGGGGGATACACTGAAGCTTTCTTT. Protein product: CASSGTGGYTEAFF.